The clone carrying this TCR beta chain was recorded at least ten times. Its antigen is currently unknown. V lost 7 bases, J lost 2 bases, and 3 bases stayed unmatched. Germline values: CDR1 SQVTM, CDR2 ANQGSEA. The CDR3 contains 13 residues. The sample comes from a study of T-cell memory formation after mild COVID-19. As for the study in general: Each donor largely had its own TCR clusters. Study-wide findings and caveats: The study detected some responding clones in pre-infection memory, suggesting cross-reactive memory joined.

It was 5'RACE with constant-segment primers that produced the TCR alpha and TCR beta cDNA libraries, which carried sample barcodes and UMIs. TCRdb re-derived calls from the 5' RACE reads in MiXCR, one entry per CDR3 protein. The sample records roughly 250,000 distinct CDR3 sequences, around 17% being singletons. The specimen was PBMCs or a T cell subset sorted from them (not recorded which). This TCR was sampled from a man aged 18 to 35 who had mild COVID-19 (a few samples of this study predate the infection). Cell type and time point are not known. The V call is TRBV29-1, the J call TRBJ2-3; 10 bases are shared with TRBD2. This CDR3 is CSASGGLTDTQYF. CDR3 in DNA: TGCAGCGCTAGCGGGGGCCTCACAGATACGCAGTATTTT.